This T cell receptor beta chain was found in a study of identical twins. Germline loops: CDR1 LGHNA, CDR2 YSLEER. With 1 base removed from V and 3 bases from J, the gap between germline ends came to 10 bases. CDR3 length: 14 amino acids. A word on this clonotype: Its antigen is still unknown.

Study-wide results and caveats: The study found that models underestimated out-of-frame TCR alpha sharing in monozygotic twins. Its conclusions, products of cross-sectional statistical analysis, did not come from following the same donors.

TCRdb reprocessed the 5' RACE reads with MiXCR, giving one entry per CDR3 protein. The data show roughly 290,000 distinct CDR3 sequences, roughly 9.8% seen once. Another study also made use of these data, one on yellow fever vaccine responses in identical twins.

The sequenced sample consisted of CD8+ T cells sorted from blood. This chain connects TRBV4-3 to TRBJ2-7; D possibly corresponds to TRBD2 (6 bases). The clonotype was recovered from a woman aged 18-29 years in good health. CDR3 sequence reads: CASSQVLAVYEQYF. CDR3 DNA: TGCGCCAGCAGCCAAGTACTAGCTGTCTACGAGCAGTACTTC.